One sample yielded the 20 T cell receptor beta chains listed below, sequenced in a study of identical twins. TCRdb called the 5' RACE reads again in MiXCR, with one record for every CDR3 protein. This table has over 600,000 distinct CDR3 sequences, around 20% appearing once. These records were also assigned to another study, of T cells expressing NK-cell markers.

What was sequenced was PBMCs. These receptors were collected from a woman younger than 35 in good health.

This clonotype came up a few times. The J gene is TRBJ2-3, the V gene TRBV12-3 or TRBV12-4, with 8 bases that match TRBD2. V lost 4 bases, J lost 2 bases, and 5 bases stayed unmatched. The CDR3 runs 15 residues. The CDR3 DNA sequence: TGTGCCAGCAGTTCCGATAGCGGGGTCACAGATACGCAGTATTTT. It specifies CASSSDSGVTDTQYF.

The rearrangement uses TRBV5-1 and TRBJ2-1; 11 nucleotides match TRBD2. Germline CDR1 is SGHRS and CDR2 is YFSETQ. This CDR3 is built from 15 residues. The V gene end was trimmed by 4 bases and the J gene end by 6 bases; junction bases not matched to a gene: 6. CDR3: CASSEGLAGPNEQFF. CDR3 in DNA: TGCGCCAGCAGCGAAGGACTAGCGGGTCCCAATGAGCAGTTCTTC.

Comments on this clonotype: An end of the junction does not agree with germline; a read error may underlie this. The chain uses TRBV7-7 and TRBJ2-3; D ambiguous. Germline V lookup: CDR1 SSHAT, CDR2 FNYEAQ (reference sequence). The CDR3 runs 13 residues. The CDR3 sequence: CASSWATTDTQYF. CDR3 DNA sequence: TGTGCTAGCAGCTGGGCTACCACAGATACGCAGTATTTT.

This clonotype was counted only a few times. The chain links TRBV20-1 to TRBJ2-7; unclear D gene. V was shortened by 3 bases and J by 3 bases, with 15 bases between the two germline ends. Germline V gives CDR1 DFQATT, CDR2 SNEGSKA (reference sequence). The CDR3 length is 14 residues. CDR3 coding DNA: TGCAGTGCTAGGGCCCCTCAAGGGTACTACGAGCAGTACTTC. It codes for CSARAPQGYYEQYF.

This chain links TRBV9 with TRBJ1-3, with 9 bases fitting TRBD1. V lost 6 bases, J lost 4 bases, and 5 bases stayed unmatched. The CDR3 consists of 14 residues. Looked up from germline, CDR1 is SGDLS and CDR2 is YYNGEE. Here the CDR3 reads CASTGTGSGNTIYF. The CDR3, as DNA: TGTGCCAGCACCGGGACAGGGTCGGGAAACACCATATATTTT.

V gene TRBV6-2 or TRBV6-3 combines with J gene TRBJ2-7; D unresolved. Trimming took off 0 bases at V and 9 bases at J, with 12 bases between the two ends. This CDR3 is 13 amino acids long. Germline values: CDR1 MNHEY, CDR2 SVGEGT. The CDR3 nucleotides read TGTGCCAGCAGTTACTCCTACCGGCAGATGCAGTACTTC. Amino acid sequence: CASSYSYRQMQYF.

The chain recombines TRBV6-2 or TRBV6-3 with TRBJ2-2, with D unresolved. CDR3 length: 13 amino acids. The V and J ends lost 2 bases and 7 bases respectively, with 8 bases between them. CDR1 is MNHEY and CDR2 is SVGEGT in the germline V gene. The CDR3 DNA reads TGTGCCAGCAGTTACCCCACGAGCGGGGAGCTGTTTTTT. As protein: CASSYPTSGELFF.

This clonotype was picked up a small number of times. The CDR3 DNA sequence: TGTGCCAGCAGTCCTACCCTAACTGCGAACACTGAAGCTTTCTTT. It encodes CASSPTLTANTEAFF. The rearrangement joins TRBV12-3 or TRBV12-4 to TRBJ1-1; D call uncertain. The CDR3 contains 15 residues. V lost 5 bases and J lost 1, with 14 bases in between.

This clonotype has only a few counts. The chain uses TRBV5-5 and TRBJ1-6; D call uncertain. Trimming shortened V by 1 base and J by 8 bases, and 7 bases separated the two germline ends. CDR3 length: 13 residues. Germline V lookup: CDR1 SGHKS, CDR2 YYEKEE (reference sequence). CDR3 nucleotides: TGTGCCAGCAGCTTGACGATTGATTCACCCCTCCACTTT. This sequence encodes CASSLTIDSPLHF.

There are a few counts of this clonotype. CDR3 nucleotides: TGTGCCAGCACCCAGGGTCTGGGGAACATTCAGTACTTC. This encodes CASTQGLGNIQYF. The chain combines TRBV6-1 with TRBJ2-4; tentative D call: TRBD1 (5 bases). The CDR3 runs to 13 residues. V lost 7 bases to trimming and J lost 7 bases, with 14 bases between them. The germline V gene has CDR1 MNHNS and CDR2 SASEGT.

The genes are TRBV20-1 and TRBJ2-3; 9 positions match TRBD2. Germline V gives CDR1 DFQATT, CDR2 SNEGSKA (reference sequence). J gave up 6 bases and V 3 bases, and 10 bases lay outside the gene matches. The CDR3 contains 15 residues. The CDR3 sequence: CSASPSGITPDTQYF. The CDR3, as DNA: TGCAGTGCTAGTCCTAGCGGGATTACCCCGGATACGCAGTATTTT.

This chain uses TRBV20-1 with TRBJ2-7; no clear D. The CDR3 runs 11 residues. Germline V gene data show CDR1 as DFQATT and CDR2 as SNEGSKA (reference sequence). V lost 6 bases and J 4 bases, leaving 10 bases between the germline ends. This chain's CDR3 is CSARPIYEQYF. The DNA of the CDR3 is TGCAGTGCGCGACCGATATACGAGCAGTACTTC.

This clonotype has just a few counts. The rearrangement uses TRBV15 and TRBJ2-7; 8 nucleotides match TRBD2. The V segment lost 5 bases and the J segment 1 base; nucleotides outside the gene matches: 7. Germline V gene sequence: CDR1 LNHNV, CDR2 YYDKDF (reference sequence). The CDR3 covers 15 residues. In nucleotides, the CDR3 is TGTGCCACCAGCGATTCTAGCGGGCGTTCCTACGAGCAGTACTTC. It yields the protein CATSDSSGRSYEQYF. The full variable domain, rest sourced from reference TRBV15 and TRBJ2-7, is DAMVIQNPRYQVTQFGKPVTLSCSQTLNHNVMYWYQQKSSQAPKLLFHYYDKDFNNEADTPDNFQSRRPNTSFCFLDIRSPGLGDTAMYLCATSDSSGRSYEQYFGPGTRLTVT.

This clonotype has a count of ten or more. The chain uses TRBV5-6 and TRBJ2-1; tentative D call: TRBD1 (5 bases). This CDR3 comprises 14 residues. CDR1 is SGHDT, CDR2 YYEEEE, per germline. Trimming cost V 4 bases and J 12 bases, with 20 bases left between them. The CDR3 DNA reads as TGTGCCAGCAGCAAAGTGACGTTAGGGGCGGTGCAGTTCTTC. Residues: CASSKVTLGAVQFF.

V is TRBV27 and J is TRBJ2-1, with a possible D match to TRBD2 (5 bases). Germline-derived CDR1 and CDR2 are MNHEY and SMNVEV (reference sequence). The V end lost 3 bases, the J end lost 6 bases, and 12 bases lay between the germline ends. There are 14 residues in the CDR3. CDR3 sequence: CASSFGPGFNEQFF. In nucleotides, the CDR3 is TGTGCCAGCAGTTTCGGACCGGGATTCAATGAGCAGTTCTTC.

The table lists this clonotype with many counts. One end of the junction is discordant with germline, which a read error may explain. The chain is built from TRBV5-1 and TRBJ2-3; 11 nucleotides match TRBD2. CDR1 SGHRS and CDR2 YFSETQ come from the germline V gene. CDR3 length equals 16 residues. The CDR3 nucleotides read TGTGCCAGCAGCCCGGGACTAGCGGACAGTACAGATACGCAGTATTTT. Its translation: CASSPGLADSTDTQYF. The variable domain in full, completed from reference TRBV5-1 and TRBJ2-3, reads KAGVTQTPRYLIKTRGQQVTLSCSPISGHRSVSWYQQTPGQGLQFLFEYFSETQRNKGNFPGRFSGRQFSNSRSEMNVSTLELGDSALYLCASSPGLADSTDTQYFGPGTRLTVL.

This clonotype was seen a handful of times. This chain joins TRBV12-3 or TRBV12-4 and TRBJ2-6; D call uncertain. Trimming cost V 6 bases and J 0 bases, with 12 bases left between them. There are 16 residues in the CDR3. CDR3 DNA sequence: TGTGCCAGCAGCCCCATTAGCTACTCTGGGGCCAACGTCCTGACTTTC. Protein product: CASSPISYSGANVLTF.

This clonotype was recorded many times. The rearrangement uses TRBV20-1 and TRBJ1-5; a possible D gene is TRBD1 (6 bases). The V end lost 3 bases, the J end lost 3 bases, and 9 bases lay between the germline ends. In germline, CDR1 is DFQATT, CDR2 SNEGSKA (reference sequence). The CDR3 covers 13 residues. The CDR3: CSASRTVNQPQHF. CDR3 nucleotides: TGCAGTGCTAGCCGGACAGTCAATCAGCCCCAGCATTTT.

This clonotype was picked up many times. V and J are TRBV20-1 and TRBJ2-4, with D tentatively TRBD1 (6 bases). Trimming took off 2 bases at V and 8 bases at J, with 19 bases between the two ends. Germline V lookup: CDR1 DFQATT, CDR2 SNEGSKA (reference sequence). This CDR3 contains 15 residues. The CDR3 DNA is TGCAGTGCTAGACCCTCGGGACGGGACATAGACATTCAGTACTTC. It translates to CSARPSGRDIDIQYF.

The genes are TRBV9 and TRBJ2-3, with D possibly being TRBD1 (5 bases). Trimming stripped 4 bases from V and 5 bases from J, with 14 bases between. In germline, CDR1 is SGDLS, CDR2 YYNGEE. CDR3 size: 14 residues. This CDR3 is CASSSRMGRDTQYF. DNA of the CDR3: TGTGCCAGCAGCTCCCGTATGGGGCGAGATACGCAGTATTTT.